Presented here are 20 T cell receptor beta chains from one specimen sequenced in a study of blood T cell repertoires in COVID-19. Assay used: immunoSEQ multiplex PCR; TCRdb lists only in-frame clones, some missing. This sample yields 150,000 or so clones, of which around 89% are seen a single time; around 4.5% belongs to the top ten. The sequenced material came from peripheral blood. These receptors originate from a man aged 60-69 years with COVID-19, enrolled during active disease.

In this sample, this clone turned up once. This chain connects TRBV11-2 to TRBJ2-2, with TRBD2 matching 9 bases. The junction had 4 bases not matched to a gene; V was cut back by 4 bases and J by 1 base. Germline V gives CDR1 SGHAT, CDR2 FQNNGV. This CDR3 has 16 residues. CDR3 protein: CASSYGAGGNTGELFF. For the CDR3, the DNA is TGTGCCAGCAGCTACGGAGCGGGGGGGAACACCGGGGAGCTGTTTTTT.

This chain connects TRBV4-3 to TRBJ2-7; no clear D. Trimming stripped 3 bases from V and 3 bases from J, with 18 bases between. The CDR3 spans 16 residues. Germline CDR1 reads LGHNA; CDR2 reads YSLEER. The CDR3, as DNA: TGCGCCAGCAGCCACGCAATAAGCTCTCCGCACTACGAGCAGTACTTC. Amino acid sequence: CASSHAISSPHYEQYF.

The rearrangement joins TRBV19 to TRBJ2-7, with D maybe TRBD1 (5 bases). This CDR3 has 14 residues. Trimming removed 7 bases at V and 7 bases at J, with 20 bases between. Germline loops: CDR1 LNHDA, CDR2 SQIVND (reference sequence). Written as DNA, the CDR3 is TGTGCCAGTACCAAAGGGGCGCAGTTAACGGAGCAGTACTTC. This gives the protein CASTKGAQLTEQYF.

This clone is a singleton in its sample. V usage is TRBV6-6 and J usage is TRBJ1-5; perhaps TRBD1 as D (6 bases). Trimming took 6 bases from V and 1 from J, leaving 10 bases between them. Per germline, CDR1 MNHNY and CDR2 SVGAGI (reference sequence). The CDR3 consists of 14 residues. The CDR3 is CASSYGQSNQPQHF. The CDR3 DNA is TGTGCCAGCAGCTACGGACAGAGCAATCAGCCCCAGCATTTT.

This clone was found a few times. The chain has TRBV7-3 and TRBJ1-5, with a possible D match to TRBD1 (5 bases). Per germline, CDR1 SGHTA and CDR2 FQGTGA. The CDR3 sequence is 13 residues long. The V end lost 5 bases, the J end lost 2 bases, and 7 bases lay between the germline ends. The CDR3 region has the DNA TGTGCCAGCAGCCAAGGGGGCAATCAGCCCCAGCATTTT. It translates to CASSQGGNQPQHF.

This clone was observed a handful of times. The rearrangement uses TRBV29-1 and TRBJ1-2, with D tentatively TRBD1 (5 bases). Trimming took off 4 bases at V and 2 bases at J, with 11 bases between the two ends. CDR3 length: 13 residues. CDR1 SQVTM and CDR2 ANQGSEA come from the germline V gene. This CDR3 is CSVATGLNYGYTF. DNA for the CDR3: TGCAGCGTTGCTACGGGACTCAACTATGGCTACACCTTC.

The CDR3 DNA reads TGTGCCAGCAGCGTTCGGGGGAATGAGCAGTTCTTC. Amino acids: CASSVRGNEQFF. The chain has TRBV11-3 and TRBJ2-1; tentatively, D is TRBD2 (6 bases). This CDR3 comprises 12 residues. CDR1 and CDR2 (germline): SGHNT, YENEEA. Trimming took 5 bases from V and 7 from J, leaving 9 bases between them. Full variable domain (missing parts from reference TRBV11-3 and TRBJ2-1): EAGVVQSPRYKIIEKKQPVAFWCNPISGHNTLYWYLQNLGQGPELLIRYENEEAVDDSQLPKDRFSAERLKGVDSTLKIQPAELGDSAVYLCASSVRGNEQFFGPGTRLTVL.

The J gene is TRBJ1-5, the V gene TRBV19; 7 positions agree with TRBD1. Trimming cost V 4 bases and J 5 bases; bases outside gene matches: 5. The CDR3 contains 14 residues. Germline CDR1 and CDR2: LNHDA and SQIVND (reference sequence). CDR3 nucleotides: TGTGCCAGTAGTACAGGACAGGTTTATCAGCCCCAGCATTTT. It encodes CASSTGQVYQPQHF.

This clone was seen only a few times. DNA of the CDR3: TGTGCCAGCAGTGAAGTATCCGACTATGGCTACACCTTC. Its protein product is CASSEVSDYGYTF. V gene TRBV2 combines with J gene TRBJ1-2; D remains ambiguous. Deletions cut 1 base from V and 3 bases from J, with 6 bases between. CDR3 length: 13 amino acids. The germline V gene encodes CDR1 SNHLY and CDR2 FYNNEI. The full variable domain, its missing parts supplied by reference TRBV2 and TRBJ1-2, is EPEVTQTPSHQVTQMGQEVILRCVPISNHLYFYWYRQILGQKVEFLVSFYNNEISEKSEIFDDQFSVERPDGSNFTLKIRSTKLEDSAMYFCASSEVSDYGYTFGSGTRLTVV.

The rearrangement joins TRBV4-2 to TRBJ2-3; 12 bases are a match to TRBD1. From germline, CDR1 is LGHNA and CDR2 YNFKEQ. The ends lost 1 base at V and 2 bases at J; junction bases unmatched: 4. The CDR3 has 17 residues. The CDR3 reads CASSQVPGQGATDTQYF. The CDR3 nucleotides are TGTGCCAGCAGCCAAGTACCGGGACAGGGGGCCACAGATACGCAGTATTTT.

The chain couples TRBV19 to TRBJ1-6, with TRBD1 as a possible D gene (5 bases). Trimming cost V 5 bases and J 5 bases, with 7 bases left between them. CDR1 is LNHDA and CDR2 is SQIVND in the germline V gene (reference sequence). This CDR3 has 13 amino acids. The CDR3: CASSLQDNSPLHF. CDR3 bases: TGTGCCAGTAGTTTACAGGATAATTCACCCCTCCACTTT. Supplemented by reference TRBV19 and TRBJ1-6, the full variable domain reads DGGITQSPKYLFRKEGQNVTLSCEQNLNHDAMYWYRQDPGQGLRLIYYSQIVNDFQKGDIAEGYSVSREKKESFPLTVTSAQKNPTAFYLCASSLQDNSPLHFGNGTRLTVT.

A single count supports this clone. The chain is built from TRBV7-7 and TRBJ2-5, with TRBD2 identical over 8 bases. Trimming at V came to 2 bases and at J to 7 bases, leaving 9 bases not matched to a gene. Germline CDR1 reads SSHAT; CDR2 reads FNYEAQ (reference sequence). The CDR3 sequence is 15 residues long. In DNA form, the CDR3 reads TGTGCCAGCAGCTTACGTGCGGGGGGCGTTGGGACCCAGTACTTC. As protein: CASSLRAGGVGTQYF. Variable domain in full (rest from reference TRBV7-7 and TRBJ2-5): GAGVSQSPRYKVTKRGQDVTLRCDPISSHATLYWYQQALGQGPEFLTYFNYEAQPDKSGLPSDRFSAERPEGSISTLTIQRTEQRDSAMYRCASSLRAGGVGTQYFGPGTRLLVL.

The CDR3 spells CAISEPRQPTGELFF. In nucleotides, the CDR3 is TGTGCCATCAGTGAGCCGAGACAGCCCACCGGGGAGCTGTTTTTT. The chain uses TRBV10-3 and TRBJ2-2, with D possibly being TRBD1 (5 bases). V lost 2 bases to trimming and J lost 4 bases, with 11 bases between them. Germline V gene lookup returns CDR1 ENHRY and CDR2 SYGVKD. There are 15 residues in the CDR3.

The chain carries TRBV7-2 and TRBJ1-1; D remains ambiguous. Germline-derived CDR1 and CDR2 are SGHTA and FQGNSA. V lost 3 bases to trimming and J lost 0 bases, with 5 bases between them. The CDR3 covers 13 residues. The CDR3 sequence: CASSLSLNTEAFF. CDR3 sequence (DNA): TGTGCCAGCAGCTTGAGCCTGAACACTGAAGCTTTCTTT. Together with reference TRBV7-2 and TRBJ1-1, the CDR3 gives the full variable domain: GAGVSQSPSNKVTEKGKDVELRCDPISGHTALYWYRQSLGQGLEFLIYFQGNSAPDKSGLPSDRFSAERTGGSVSTLTIQRTQQEDSAVYLCASSLSLNTEAFFGQGTRLTVV.

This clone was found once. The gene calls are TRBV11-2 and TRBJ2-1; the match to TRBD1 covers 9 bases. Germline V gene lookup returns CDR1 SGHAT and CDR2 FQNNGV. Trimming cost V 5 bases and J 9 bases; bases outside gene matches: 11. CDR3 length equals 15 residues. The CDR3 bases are TGTGCCAGCAGCGTCGCGGGACAGGGATTTCGTGAGCAGTTCTTC. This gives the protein CASSVAGQGFREQFF.

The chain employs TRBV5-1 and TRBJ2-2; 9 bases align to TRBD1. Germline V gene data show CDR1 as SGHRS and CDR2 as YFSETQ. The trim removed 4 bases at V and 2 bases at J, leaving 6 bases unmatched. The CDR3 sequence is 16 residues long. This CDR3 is CASSGGQGRNTGELFF. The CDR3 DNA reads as TGCGCCAGCAGCGGGGGACAGGGACGTAACACCGGGGAGCTGTTTTTT. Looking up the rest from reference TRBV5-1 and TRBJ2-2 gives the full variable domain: KAGVTQTPRYLIKTRGQQVTLSCSPISGHRSVSWYQQTPGQGLQFLFEYFSETQRNKGNFPGRFSGRQFSNSRSEMNVSTLELGDSALYLCASSGGQGRNTGELFFGEGSRLTVL.

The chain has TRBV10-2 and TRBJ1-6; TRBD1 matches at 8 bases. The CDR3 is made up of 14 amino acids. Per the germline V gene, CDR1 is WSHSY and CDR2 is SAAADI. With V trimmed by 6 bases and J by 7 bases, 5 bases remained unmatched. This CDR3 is CASSVTGENSPLHF. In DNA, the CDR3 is TGCGCCAGCAGCGTGACAGGGGAGAATTCACCCCTCCACTTT.

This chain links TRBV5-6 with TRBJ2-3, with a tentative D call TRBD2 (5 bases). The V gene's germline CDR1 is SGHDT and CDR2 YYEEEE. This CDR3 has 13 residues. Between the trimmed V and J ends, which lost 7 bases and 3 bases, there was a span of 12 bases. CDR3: CASSRGETDTQYF. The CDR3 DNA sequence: TGTGCCAGCTCCCGGGGAGAGACAGATACGCAGTATTTT.

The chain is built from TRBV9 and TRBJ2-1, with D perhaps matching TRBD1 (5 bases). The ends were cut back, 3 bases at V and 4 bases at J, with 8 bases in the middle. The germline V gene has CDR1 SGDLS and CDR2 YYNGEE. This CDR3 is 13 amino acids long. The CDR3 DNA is TGTGCCAGCAGCGCCGGACAATACAATGAGCAGTTCTTC. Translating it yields CASSAGQYNEQFF.

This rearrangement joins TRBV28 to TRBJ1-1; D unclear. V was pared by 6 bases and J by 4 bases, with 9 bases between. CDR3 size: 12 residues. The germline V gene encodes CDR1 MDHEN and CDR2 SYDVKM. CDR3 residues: CASRVGSTEAFF. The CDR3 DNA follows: TGTGCCAGCAGGGTTGGGAGCACTGAAGCTTTCTTT.